These T cell receptor beta chains were read from a single sample in a study of blood T cell repertoires in COVID-19. The assay was immunoSEQ multiplex PCR, and TCRdb's table has in-frame clones only and misses some. The table records a few hundred thousand clones, 88% of them present only once. Sequences were obtained from PBMCs or T cells enriched from blood (not recorded which). The source of these receptors is a woman aged 60-75 years in a cohort exposed to, infected with or recovered from COVID-19 (not recorded which). CDR3s include the opening cysteine and the closing phenylalanine or tryptophan. D genes are given only for firm matches. Not every row has a clone size; where given, it reads once, few, many or a size class.

j_call | v_call | d_call | clone_size | cdr3_aa | cdr3_nt
TRBJ2-7 | TRBV5-1 | . | few | CASSLSLSGEQYF | TGCGCCAGCAGCTTGTCATTATCGGGGGAGCAGTACTTC
TRBJ2-1 | TRBV5-6 | . | . | CASSLVGLSYNEQFF | TGTGCCAGCAGCTTGGTAGGACTATCGTACAATGAGCAGTTCTTC
TRBJ2-1 | TRBV7-9 | . | once | CASSFWGRDYNEQFF | TGTGCCAGCAGCTTTTGGGGGCGAGACTACAATGAGCAGTTCTTC
TRBJ2-7 | TRBV5-1 | . | . | CASSLVGGLEDDPYEQYF | TGCGCCAGCAGCTTGGTGGGGGGGCTGGAGGATGATCCCTACGAGCAGTACTTC
TRBJ1-3 | TRBV28 | TRBD1 | . | CASSRQGAGGNTIYF | TGTGCCAGCAGTCGACAGGGGGCGGGCGGAAACACCATATATTTT
TRBJ2-1 | TRBV5-1 | TRBD2 | . | CASSQGPSGSGSEQFF | TGCGCCAGCAGCCAAGGCCCAAGCGGGAGCGGGAGTGAGCAGTTCTTC
TRBJ2-1 | TRBV19 | . | . | CASSIASYNEQFF | TGTGCCAGTAGTATAGCCAGTTACAATGAGCAGTTCTTC
TRBJ2-7 | TRBV27 | . | . | CASSAGYEQYF | TGTGCCAGCAGCGCAGGGTACGAGCAGTACTTC
TRBJ2-1 | TRBV7-9 | . | . | CASSPRTGPYNEQFF | TGTGCCAGCAGTCCTCGGACTGGGCCCTACAATGAGCAGTTCTTC
TRBJ2-2 | TRBV7-3 | TRBD1 | . | CASSTRGPNTGELFF | TGTGCCAGCAGCACAAGGGGGCCGAACACCGGGGAGCTGTTTTTT
TRBJ2-1 | TRBV6-2/TRBV6-3 | TRBD2 | . | CASSDRGLAGHEQFF | TGTGCCAGCAGCGACAGGGGACTAGCGGGTCATGAGCAGTTCTTC
TRBJ1-1 | TRBV2 | TRBD1 | . | CASSESRQGAYTEAFF | TGTGCCAGCAGTGAATCGAGGCAGGGGGCTTACACTGAAGCTTTCTTT
TRBJ2-1 | TRBV28 | TRBD1 | . | CASSPWGDRGYNEQFF | TGTGCCAGCAGTCCCTGGGGAGACAGGGGGTACAATGAGCAGTTCTTC
TRBJ1-2 | TRBV5-1 | TRBD1 | . | CASSLVGTGDIGYTF | TGCGCCAGCAGCTTGGTCGGGACAGGGGATATTGGCTACACCTTC
TRBJ2-7 | TRBV6-1 | TRBD1 | . | CASSETQGSSYEQYF | TGTGCCAGCAGTGAAACACAGGGGAGCTCCTACGAGCAGTACTTC
TRBJ2-5 | TRBV11-2 | TRBD2 | . | CASSLDLAGGEETQYF | TGTGCCAGCAGCTTAGATCTAGCGGGAGGGGAAGAGACCCAGTACTTC
TRBJ1-3 | TRBV11-2 | . | . | CASSQTGSGNTIYF | TGTGCCAGCAGCCAAACGGGGTCTGGAAACACCATATATTTT
TRBJ2-1 | TRBV7-2 | TRBD1 | . | CASSLAGTGSSNEQFF | TGTGCCAGCAGCTTAGCAGGGACAGGGTCTTCCAATGAGCAGTTCTTC
TRBJ1-1 | TRBV18 | . | few | CASSRAGLENTEAFF | TGTGCCAGCTCACGGGCGGGACTAGAAAACACTGAAGCTTTCTTT
TRBJ2-1 | TRBV11-3 | TRBD1 | . | CASSSEQGASSYNEQFF | TGTGCCAGCAGCTCTGAGCAGGGGGCTAGCTCCTACAATGAGCAGTTCTTC
TRBJ2-5 | TRBV9 | TRBD2 | . | CASSGRTRAGETQYF | TGTGCCAGCAGCGGACGGACTAGGGCGGGGGAGACCCAGTACTTC
TRBJ2-7 | TRBV7-9 | TRBD1 | . | CASSLVGDRGGEQYF | TGTGCCAGCAGCTTAGTGGGGGACAGGGGAGGCGAGCAGTACTTC
TRBJ1-3 | TRBV7-9 | . | . | CASSFVQGPGNTIYF | TGTGCCAGCAGCTTCGTCCAGGGTCCTGGAAACACCATATATTTT
TRBJ2-7 | TRBV28 | TRBD2 | . | CASKRRDSGVTYEQYF | TGTGCCAGCAAGCGGAGAGATAGCGGGGTTACCTACGAGCAGTACTTC
TRBJ2-5 | TRBV5-4 | TRBD2 | . | CASSNRLAGSTYQETQYF | TGTGCCAGCAGCAATCGACTAGCGGGATCGACGTACCAAGAGACCCAGTACTTC